Presented here are 14 T cell receptor beta chains from one specimen sequenced in a study of OX40 agonist ivuxolimab in advanced cancers. Preparation of the library involved the immunoSEQ multiplex PCR assay. TCRdb retrieved this table from immuneACCESS and kept in-frame rearrangements only. Not all clones are present; in checked studies, unresolved V genes account for under half, and no reason is known for the remainder. In all, the sample holds approximately 100,000 clones, and just over 90% of those were seen once. The ten largest clonotypes hold approximately 0.34% of the sample. The input for sequencing was CD4+ or CD8+ T cells sorted from blood, taken in a trial of the OX40 agonist ivuxolimab. These receptors came from an adult with an advanced solid tumor such as melanoma, head and neck, liver or kidney cancer.

The chain links TRBV4-2 to TRBJ1-2; TRBD1 is a possible D gene (6 bases). V was shortened by 1 base and J by 1 base, with 7 bases between the two germline ends. The germline gives CDR1 LGHNA, CDR2 YNFKEQ. The CDR3 is 14 residues long. CDR3 in amino acids: CASSQAQGNYGYTF. CDR3 DNA: TGTGCCAGCAGCCAAGCACAGGGTAACTATGGCTACACCTTC.

The chain couples TRBV5-1 to TRBJ2-1; 16 nucleotides agree with TRBD2. The CDR3 length is 18 residues. Looked up from germline, CDR1 is SGHRS and CDR2 is YFSETQ. V trimming: 0 bases; J trimming: 1 base; junction bases outside the gene matches: 1. DNA for the CDR3: TGCGCCAGCAGCTTGGCGGGACTAGCGGGGGGGTCCTACAATGAGCAGTTCTTC. Protein product: CASSLAGLAGGSYNEQFF.

The chain employs TRBV28 and TRBJ1-2, with 7 bases that match TRBD1. Germline assignment: CDR1 MDHEN and CDR2 SYDVKM. J was trimmed by 0 bases and V by 4 bases; bases with no gene match: 8. This CDR3 spans 16 amino acids. CDR3 sequence (DNA): TGTGCCAGCAGTTCGGGAGGGGGCCAAGCTAACTATGGCTACACCTTC. Translating it yields CASSSGGGQANYGYTF.

The CDR3 loop is CASSPRLAGSGELFF. As DNA, the CDR3 is TGTGCCAGCTCACCAAGACTAGCGGGTTCAGGGGAGCTGTTTTTT. The rearrangement links TRBV18 to TRBJ2-2; TRBD2 agrees at 10 bases. CDR3 size: 15 residues. Per germline, CDR1 KGHSH and CDR2 LQKENI. V lost 2 bases to trimming and J lost 8 bases; unmatched junction nucleotides: 5.

The chain has TRBV4-1 and TRBJ1-1; D gene unclear. CDR1 is MGHRA, CDR2 YSYEKL, per germline. V was shortened by 0 bases and J by 4 bases, with 15 bases between the two germline ends. The CDR3 has 16 amino acids. Written as DNA, the CDR3 is TGCGCCAGCAGCCAAGATCAACGCAGGTCGGGCACTGAAGCTTTCTTT. Protein sequence: CASSQDQRRSGTEAFF.

The chain recombines TRBV11-1 with TRBJ2-6; D is possibly TRBD2 (5 bases). The CDR3 is 15 residues long. Per the germline V gene, CDR1 is SGHAT and CDR2 is FQDESV (reference sequence). Trimming stripped 5 bases from V and 3 bases from J, with 11 bases between. The CDR3 DNA follows: TGTGCCAGCAGCCGAGGGAGCGTTGGGGCCAACGTCCTGACTTTC. This codes for CASSRGSVGANVLTF.

V is TRBV11-1 and J is TRBJ2-5; D is unresolved. Trimming shortened V by 1 base and J by 7 bases, and 7 bases separated the two germline ends. The length of the CDR3 is 12 residues. Germline CDR1 is SGHAT and CDR2 is FQDESV (reference sequence). CDR3 amino acids: CASSLGRGTQYF. The CDR3 DNA sequence: TGTGCCAGCAGCTTAGGTCGTGGGACCCAGTACTTC.

The chain couples TRBV5-1 to TRBJ1-2; no reliable D call. CDR3 length: 13 residues. CDR1 is SGHRS, CDR2 YFSETQ, per germline. Deletions cut 0 bases from V and 2 bases from J, with 5 bases between. This chain's CDR3 is CASSLEGNYGYTF. CDR3 in DNA: TGCGCCAGCAGCTTGGAAGGGAACTATGGCTACACCTTC.

This chain joins TRBV5-1 and TRBJ1-3; perhaps TRBD1 as D (5 bases). The germline V and J ends were trimmed by 4 bases and 0 bases, with 14 bases remaining between them. Germline lookup yields CDR1 SGHRS and CDR2 YFSETQ. This CDR3 contains 16 residues. Here the CDR3 DNA reads TGCGCCAGCAGCGTCTCGGGACTCGGCTCTGGAAACACCATATATTTT. The encoded protein is CASSVSGLGSGNTIYF. The variable domain in full, completed from reference TRBV5-1 and TRBJ1-3, reads KAGVTQTPRYLIKTRGQQVTLSCSPISGHRSVSWYQQTPGQGLQFLFEYFSETQRNKGNFPGRFSGRQFSNSRSEMNVSTLELGDSALYLCASSVSGLGSGNTIYFGEGSWLTVV.

V and J are TRBV15 and TRBJ2-7; the match to TRBD1 covers 7 bases. CDR1 LNHNV and CDR2 YYDKDF come from the germline V gene (reference sequence). The junction had 8 bases not matched to a gene; V was cut back by 6 bases and J by 6 bases. CDR3 length equals 13 residues. In DNA form, the CDR3 reads TGTGCCACCAGTAGACAGGGTTATGGCGAGCAGTACTTC. As protein: CATSRQGYGEQYF.

V is TRBV4-1 and J is TRBJ2-4; the D call may be TRBD1 or TRBD2 (5 bases each). V was pared by 3 bases and J by 4 bases, with 7 bases between. The germline CDR1 and CDR2 sequences are MGHRA and YSYEKL. CDR3 length: 13 residues. CDR3 nucleotides: TGCGCCAGCAGCCACAGGGAGAAAAACATTCAGTACTTC. Its translation: CASSHREKNIQYF.

The V call is TRBV27, the J call TRBJ2-5; D is undetermined. V was shortened by 4 bases and J by 4 bases, with 10 bases between the two germline ends. The CDR3 loop spans 13 amino acids. Germline assignment: CDR1 MNHEY and CDR2 SMNVEV (reference sequence). The CDR3 protein is CASSSPYGETQYF. The CDR3 coding sequence is TGTGCCAGCAGTTCCCCATACGGAGAGACCCAGTACTTC.

Here the CDR3 DNA reads TGTGCCAGCAGCTTAGGGGCTAGCGGGCATGATACGCAGTATTTT. Its protein product is CASSLGASGHDTQYF. The J gene is TRBJ2-3, the V gene TRBV11-3; 8 bases are a match to TRBD2. Trimming at V came to 1 base and at J to 6 bases, leaving 6 bases not matched to a gene. Germline-derived CDR1 and CDR2 are SGHNT and YENEEA. This CDR3 comprises 15 residues. The full variable domain, with the rest looked up from reference TRBV11-3 and TRBJ2-3, is EAGVVQSPRYKIIEKKQPVAFWCNPISGHNTLYWYLQNLGQGPELLIRYENEEAVDDSQLPKDRFSAERLKGVDSTLKIQPAELGDSAVYLCASSLGASGHDTQYFGPGTRLTVL.

The chain combines TRBV11-1 with TRBJ1-2; D uncertain. Germline CDR1 and CDR2: SGHAT and FQDESV (reference sequence). The CDR3 is 15 amino acids. Between the trimmed V and J ends, which lost 6 bases and 0 bases, there was a span of 14 bases. This chain's CDR3 is CASSPTDIANYGYTF. Written as DNA, the CDR3 is TGTGCCAGCAGTCCTACAGATATTGCTAACTATGGCTACACCTTC.